This TCR beta chain was captured in a study of blood T cell repertoires in COVID-19. About the study: Sites across the United States, Italy and Spain contributed samples from acute and convalescent COVID-19.

Assay used: immunoSEQ multiplex PCR; TCRdb lists only in-frame clones, some missing. The sample yields more than 85,000 clones, 82% seen once. With V trimmed by 0 bases and J by 6 bases, 8 bases remained unmatched. CDR3 size: 15 residues. Germline CDR1 and CDR2: SGHRS and YFSETQ. The sequenced sample was peripheral blood. The rearrangement links TRBV5-1 to TRBJ2-7, with 8 bases matching TRBD2. The sequence was obtained from a man of 80 years or more with acute or convalescent COVID-19. In DNA form, the CDR3 reads TGCGCCAGCAGCTTGGGATCCAGCGGGAGTACCGAGCAGTACTTC. It yields the protein CASSLGSSGSTEQYF.